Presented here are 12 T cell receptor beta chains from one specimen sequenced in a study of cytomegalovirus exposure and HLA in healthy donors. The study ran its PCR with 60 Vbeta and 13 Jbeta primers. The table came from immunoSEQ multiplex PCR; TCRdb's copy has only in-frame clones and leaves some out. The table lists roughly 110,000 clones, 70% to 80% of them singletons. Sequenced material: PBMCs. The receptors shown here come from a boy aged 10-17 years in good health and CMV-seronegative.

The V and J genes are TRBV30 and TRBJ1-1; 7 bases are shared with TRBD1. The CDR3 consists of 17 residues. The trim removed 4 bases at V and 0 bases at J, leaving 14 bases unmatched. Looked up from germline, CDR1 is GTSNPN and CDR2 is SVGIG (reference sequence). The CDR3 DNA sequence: TGTGCCTGGATTCAGACCCGCAGGGGGTTCATGAACACTGAAGCTTTCTTT. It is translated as CAWIQTRRGFMNTEAFF.

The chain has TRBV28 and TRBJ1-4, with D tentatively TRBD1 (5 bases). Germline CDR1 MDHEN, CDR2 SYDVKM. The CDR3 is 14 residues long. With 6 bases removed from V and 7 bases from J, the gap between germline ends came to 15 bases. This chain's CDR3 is CASRQIRVLEKLFF. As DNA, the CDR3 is TGTGCCAGCAGGCAGATCAGGGTACTTGAAAAACTGTTTTTT.

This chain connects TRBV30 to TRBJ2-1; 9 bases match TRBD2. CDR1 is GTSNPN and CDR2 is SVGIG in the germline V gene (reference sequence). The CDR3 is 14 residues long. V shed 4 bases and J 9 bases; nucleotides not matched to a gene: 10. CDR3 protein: CAWTSGTSFGEQFF. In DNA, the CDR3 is TGTGCCTGGACCTCCGGGACTAGCTTTGGTGAGCAGTTCTTC.

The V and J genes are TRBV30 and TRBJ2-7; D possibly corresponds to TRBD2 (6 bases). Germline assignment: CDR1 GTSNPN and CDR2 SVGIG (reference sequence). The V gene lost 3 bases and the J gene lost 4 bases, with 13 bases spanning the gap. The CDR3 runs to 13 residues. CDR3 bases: TGTGCCTGGAGCCTGGGTGCGGGGTACGAGCAGTACTTC. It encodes CAWSLGAGYEQYF.

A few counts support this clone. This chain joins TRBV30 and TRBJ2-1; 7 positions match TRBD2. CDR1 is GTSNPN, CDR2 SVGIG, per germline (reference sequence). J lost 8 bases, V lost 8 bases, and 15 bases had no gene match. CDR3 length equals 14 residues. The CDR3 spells CAASGGRARDEQFF. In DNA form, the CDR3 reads TGTGCCGCCAGCGGTGGGAGGGCCAGAGATGAGCAGTTCTTC.

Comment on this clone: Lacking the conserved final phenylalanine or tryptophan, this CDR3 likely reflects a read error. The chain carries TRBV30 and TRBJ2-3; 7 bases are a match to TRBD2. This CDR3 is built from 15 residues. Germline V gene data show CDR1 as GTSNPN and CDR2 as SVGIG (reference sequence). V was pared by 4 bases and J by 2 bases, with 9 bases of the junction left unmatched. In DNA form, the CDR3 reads TGTGCCTGGACTCCATGGGGGGGTCTCACAGATACGCAGTATGTT. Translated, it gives CAWTPWGGLTDTQYV.

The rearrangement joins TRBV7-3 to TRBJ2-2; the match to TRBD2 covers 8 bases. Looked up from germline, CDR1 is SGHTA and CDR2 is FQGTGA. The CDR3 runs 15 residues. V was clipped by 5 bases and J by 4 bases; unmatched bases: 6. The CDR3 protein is CASSLGRVGTGELFF. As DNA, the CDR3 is TGTGCCAGCAGCCTCGGGAGGGTGGGCACCGGGGAGCTGTTTTTT.

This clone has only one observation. Here the CDR3 DNA reads TGTGCCAGCAGCTTAGGGTTTGGGGCCCGCCAAGAGACCCAGTACTTC. It is translated as CASSLGFGARQETQYF. The chain joins TRBV7-2 to TRBJ2-5; weak D call: TRBD1 (5 bases). Per the germline V gene, CDR1 is SGHTA and CDR2 is FQGNSA. The V end lost 1 base, the J end lost 1 base, and 13 bases lay between the germline ends. The CDR3 runs to 16 residues.

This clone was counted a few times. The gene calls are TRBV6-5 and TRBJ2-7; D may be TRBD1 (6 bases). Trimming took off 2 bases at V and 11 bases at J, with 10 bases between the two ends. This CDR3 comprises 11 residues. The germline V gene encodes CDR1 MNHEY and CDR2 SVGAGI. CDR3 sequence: CASSYLDRKYF. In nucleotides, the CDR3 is TGTGCCAGCAGTTACCTCGACAGGAAGTACTTC.

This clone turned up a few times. The CDR3 coding sequence is TGTGCCAGCAGCCCGGGACTAGCGGGAGGGAACTACAATGAGCAGTTCTTC. Residues: CASSPGLAGGNYNEQFF. This rearrangement joins TRBV5-7 to TRBJ2-1; 16 bases align to TRBD2. TRBV5-7 is flagged as an ORF with uncertain function. This CDR3 spans 17 amino acids. With 4 bases clipped from V and 3 bases from J, the junction kept 4 bases outside the gene matches.

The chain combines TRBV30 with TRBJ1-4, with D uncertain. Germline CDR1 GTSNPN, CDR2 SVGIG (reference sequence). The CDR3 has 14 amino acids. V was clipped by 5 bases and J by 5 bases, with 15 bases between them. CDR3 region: CAWSVWRANEKLFF. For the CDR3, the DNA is TGTGCCTGGTCTGTGTGGCGGGCAAATGAAAAACTGTTTTTT. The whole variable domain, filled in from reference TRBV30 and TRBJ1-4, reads SQTIHQWPATLVQPVGSPLSLECTVEGTSNPNLYWYRQAAGRGLQLLFYSVGIGQISSEVPQNLSASRPQDRQFILSSKKLLLSDSGFYLCAWSVWRANEKLFFGSGTQLSVL.

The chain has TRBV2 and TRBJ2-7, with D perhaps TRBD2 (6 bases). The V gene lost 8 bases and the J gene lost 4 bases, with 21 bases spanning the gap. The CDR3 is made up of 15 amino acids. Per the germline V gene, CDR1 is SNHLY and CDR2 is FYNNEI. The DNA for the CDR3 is TGTGCCAGCGCGAAAGCTGGCGAGGGGAGGTACGAGCAGTACTTC. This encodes CASAKAGEGRYEQYF.